This T cell receptor beta chain was identified in a study of CD8+ T cells in alopecia areata. The treatment: oral pan-JAK inhibitor, 5-10 mg twice daily. Findings and caveats of the study: Among the cells sequenced in scalp samples are also the resident alphabeta T cells of normal skin.

Regarding this clone: Its antigen is unidentified.

The CDR3 spans 13 residues. Germline CDR1 reads SGHRS; CDR2 reads YFSETQ. Trimming pared 0 bases from V and 2 bases from J, leaving 6 bases between. RNA was isolated and reverse transcribed to cDNA, the sequencing template. TCRdb keeps only in-frame clones here, not all; method: immunoSEQ multiplex PCR. The repertoire holds some 200,000 clones, with about 60% as singletons. The TCR was taken from a human donor with alopecia areata. The J gene is TRBJ2-7, the V gene TRBV5-1; D ambiguous. The specimen comprised CD8+ T cells sorted from blood, sampled at week 24, from a patient treated with tofacitinib. The CDR3 nucleotides are TGCGCCAGCAGCTTGGCAGCAGCCTACGAGCAGTACTTC. Protein sequence: CASSLAAAYEQYF. Full variable domain (rest looked up from reference TRBV5-1 and TRBJ2-7): KAGVTQTPRYLIKTRGQQVTLSCSPISGHRSVSWYQQTPGQGLQFLFEYFSETQRNKGNFPGRFSGRQFSNSRSEMNVSTLELGDSALYLCASSLAAAYEQYFGPGTRLTVT.